The 21 T cell receptor beta chains listed next were all sequenced from one sample in a study of blood T cells in healthy people across ages. The second PCR ran 7 to 11 cycles with a sample-barcoded 5' primer and J-beta primers. Via MiXCR, TCRdb re-called the 5' RACE reads, giving one row per CDR3 protein. In the table there are 270,000 or so distinct CDR3 sequences, roughly 26% of which are singletons. The specimen was blood. All receptors come from a woman in her 70s in good health.

The chain carries TRBV3-1 and TRBJ1-2; the D is unclear. The CDR3 covers 14 residues. V gave up 1 base and J gave up 3 bases, with 9 bases separating them. CDR1 and CDR2 from the germline V gene are LGHDT and YNNKEL (reference sequence). The CDR3 here is CASSQGREYYGYTF. CDR3 nucleotides: TGTGCCAGCAGCCAAGGAAGAGAGTACTATGGCTACACCTTC.

V usage is TRBV3-1 and J usage is TRBJ1-1, with D hard to call. This CDR3 has 14 amino acids. V lost 2 bases, J lost 0 bases, and 7 bases lay in between. The germline V gene has CDR1 LGHDT and CDR2 YNNKEL (reference sequence). In nucleotides, the CDR3 is TGTGCCAGCAGCCAATCCATCCTGAACACTGAAGCTTTCTTT. Translated, it gives CASSQSILNTEAFF.

This clonotype was found a few times. The chain combines TRBV11-2 with TRBJ2-1; D is ambiguous. The CDR3 has 14 residues. The V end was cut by 5 bases, the J end by 5 bases, with 13 bases between. In germline, CDR1 is SGHAT, CDR2 FQNNGV. The CDR3 DNA follows: TGTGCCAGCAGCCCCGAGCAGATCAACAATGAGCAGTTCTTC. This gives the protein CASSPEQINNEQFF.

This clonotype turned up a few times. This sequence joins TRBV28 and TRBJ1-2, with unresolved D. Per the germline V gene, CDR1 is MDHEN and CDR2 is SYDVKM. This CDR3 contains 11 residues. V lost 5 bases, J lost 7 bases, and 8 bases lay in between. The CDR3 DNA sequence: TGTGCCAGCAGTGGCCGGGTTGGCTACACCTTC. This encodes CASSGRVGYTF.

Many counts were recorded for this clonotype. The V and J genes are TRBV20-1 and TRBJ1-3; no definite D call. Per the germline V gene, CDR1 is DFQATT and CDR2 is SNEGSKA (reference sequence). The V and J ends lost 6 bases and 7 bases respectively, with 13 bases between them. CDR3 length: 12 amino acids. CDR3 in amino acids: CSASQDMNTIYF. The CDR3 DNA reads as TGCAGTGCGAGCCAGGATATGAACACCATATATTTT.

This clonotype was detected only a few times. The J gene is TRBJ2-5, the V gene TRBV6-1; D is ambiguous. The end of the DNA is better explained by TRBJ2-1, so the J call may be wrong. The V gene's germline CDR1 is MNHNS and CDR2 SASEGT. The CDR3 spans 15 residues. The CDR3 reads CASSEKLRVENEQFF. The CDR3 DNA reads TGTGCCAGCAGTGAAAAGCTTAGAGTGGAGAATGAGCAGTTCTTC.

The V call is TRBV12-3 or TRBV12-4, the J call TRBJ1-2; D unclear. The CDR3 consists of 15 residues. The V end was cut by 1 base, the J end by 0 bases, with 9 bases between. The CDR3 nucleotides are TGTGCCAGCAGTTTAGATTACCGAGCTAACTATGGCTACACCTTC. Its protein is CASSLDYRANYGYTF.

As regards this clonotype: Possible read error: a much larger clone is one base away. The CDR3 sequence is CSSQSGGLAGYEQCF. The DNA of the CDR3 is TGCAGTTCTCAGTCGGGGGGACTAGCGGGCTACGAGCAGTGCTTC. The chain combines TRBV20-1 with TRBJ2-7; 12 nucleotides agree with TRBD2. This CDR3 has 15 amino acids. Germline CDR1 reads DFQATT; CDR2 reads SNEGSKA (reference sequence).

This clonotype turned up a few times. The V call is TRBV20-1, the J call TRBJ1-4; D may be TRBD1 (6 bases). Per germline, CDR1 DFQATT and CDR2 SNEGSKA (reference sequence). This CDR3 is 14 amino acids long. V was trimmed by 3 bases and J by 6 bases, leaving 14 bases between them. This chain's CDR3 is CSARGGGGDEKLFF. CDR3 DNA sequence: TGCAGTGCTAGGGGTGGGGGCGGAGATGAAAAACTGTTTTTT.

Here the CDR3 DNA reads TGCGCCAGCAGCCCCGGGACAGGGAGAGAAAAACTGTTTTTT. Protein sequence: CASSPGTGREKLFF. V and J are TRBV5-1 and TRBJ1-4; TRBD1 matches at 9 bases. Trimming cost V 4 bases and J 8 bases; bases outside gene matches: 6. CDR1 and CDR2 from the germline V gene are SGHRS and YFSETQ. The CDR3 has 14 residues.

The chain is built from TRBV15 and TRBJ2-7, with D uncertain. Trimming stripped 0 bases from V and 1 base from J, with 7 bases between. This CDR3 is built from 14 residues. CDR1 LNHNV and CDR2 YYDKDF come from the germline V gene (reference sequence). The CDR3 sequence is CATSRDWVSYEQYF. CDR3 DNA sequence: TGTGCCACCAGCAGAGATTGGGTTTCCTACGAGCAGTACTTC.

The CDR3 DNA reads as TGTGCCAGCAGTCGAACGGGCTCTGCCTTGGCCCAGTACTTC. Protein product: CASSRTGSALAQYF. The chain combines TRBV6-2 or TRBV6-3 with TRBJ2-5; D not certain. V lost 5 bases, J lost 9 bases, and 19 bases lay in between. Germline values: CDR1 MNHEY, CDR2 SVGEGT. The CDR3 totals 14 residues.

V and J are TRBV20-1 and TRBJ2-5; the D gene is possibly TRBD1 (5 bases). The CDR3 is made up of 15 amino acids. V shed 0 bases and J shed 5 bases, with 16 bases lying between them. Germline V gene data show CDR1 as DFQATT and CDR2 as SNEGSKA (reference sequence). CDR3 region: CSARESPGRWETQYF. The CDR3 DNA sequence: TGCAGTGCTAGAGAAAGCCCAGGGCGATGGGAGACCCAGTACTTC.

This clonotype has ten or more counts. This chain joins TRBV28 and TRBJ2-3; no clear D. Germline CDR1 and CDR2: MDHEN and SYDVKM. With 3 bases removed from V and 3 bases from J, the gap between germline ends came to 34 bases. CDR3 length: 22 residues. The CDR3 DNA reads as TGTGCCAGCAGTTTCGGCTACGACCTCGTCGTCCCCAGGACCGAACGAACAGATACGCAGTATTTT. The encoded protein is CASSFGYDLVVPRTERTDTQYF.

The rearrangement links TRBV11-1 to TRBJ2-1; D unresolved. The CDR3 is 16 amino acids. V was shortened by 3 bases and J by 1 base, with 13 bases between the two germline ends. Per germline, CDR1 SGHAT and CDR2 FQDESV (reference sequence). CDR3: CASSLIFPSSYNEQFF. CDR3 sequence (DNA): TGTGCCAGCAGCTTGATCTTTCCCTCTTCCTACAATGAGCAGTTCTTC.

This clonotype occurred a few times. No conserved phenylalanine or tryptophan ends this CDR3, so it is likely a read error. The chain uses TRBV10-1 and TRBJ2-7; the D is unclear. The germline V and J ends were trimmed by 4 bases and 0 bases, with 7 bases remaining between them. This CDR3 is 13 amino acids long. The germline V gene has CDR1 WNHNN and CDR2 SYGVQD (reference sequence). The CDR3 DNA follows: TGCGCCAGCAGTGGCTCAGGCTCCTACGAGCAGTACTCC. Translating it yields CASSGSGSYEQYS.

This clonotype has just a few counts. The chain is built from TRBV11-2 and TRBJ2-1, with a weak D call TRBD2 (5 bases). The CDR3 runs 16 residues. The germline V gene encodes CDR1 SGHAT and CDR2 FQNNGV. V gave up 5 bases and J gave up 0 bases, with 14 bases separating them. Here the CDR3 DNA reads TGTGCCAGCAGCCGGAGGTTGGGGAGCTCCTACAATGAGCAGTTCTTC. This gives the protein CASSRRLGSSYNEQFF. The variable domain in full, completed from reference TRBV11-2 and TRBJ2-1, reads EAGVAQSPRYKIIEKRQSVAFWCNPISGHATLYWYQQILGQGPKLLIQFQNNGVVDDSQLPKDRFSAERLKGVDSTLKIQPAKLEDSAVYLCASSRRLGSSYNEQFFGPGTRLTVL.

In its sample, this clonotype was seen a few times. V is TRBV28 and J is TRBJ1-2, with D unresolved. The germline V and J ends were trimmed by 6 bases and 8 bases, with 13 bases remaining between them. Germline CDR1 MDHEN, CDR2 SYDVKM. The CDR3 consists of 12 residues. CDR3 protein: CASSRELRGYTF. CDR3 DNA sequence: TGTGCCAGCAGCCGGGAGTTGCGGGGCTACACCTTC.

This clonotype came up a few times. The rearrangement joins TRBV2 to TRBJ1-2, with a tentative D call TRBD1 (6 bases). Germline assignment: CDR1 SNHLY and CDR2 FYNNEI. V was pared by 7 bases and J by 4 bases, with 13 bases between. This CDR3 is built from 13 residues. CDR3 region: CASTGQGTYGYTF. The CDR3 nucleotides read TGTGCCAGCACCGGCCAGGGGACCTATGGCTACACCTTC. Supplemented by reference TRBV2 and TRBJ1-2, the full variable domain reads EPEVTQTPSHQVTQMGQEVILRCVPISNHLYFYWYRQILGQKVEFLVSFYNNEISEKSEIFDDQFSVERPDGSNFTLKIRSTKLEDSAMYFCASTGQGTYGYTFGSGTRLTVV.

This chain links TRBV20-1 with TRBJ1-1; unclear D gene. Germline V gene data show CDR1 as DFQATT and CDR2 as SNEGSKA (reference sequence). This CDR3 has 14 residues. V was cut by 4 bases and J by 3 bases, with 15 bases left in between. The CDR3 region has the DNA TGCAGTGCTAAAACCCCCGAAAGATACACTGAAGCTTTCTTT. As protein: CSAKTPERYTEAFF.

This clonotype was recorded at least ten times. This chain links TRBV29-1 with TRBJ1-2; D is ambiguous. The V end was cut by 6 bases, the J end by 4 bases, with 9 bases between. CDR3 length: 11 amino acids. The germline V gene encodes CDR1 SQVTM and CDR2 ANQGSEA. Here the CDR3 reads CSVTRTYGYTF. In DNA, the CDR3 is TGCAGCGTGACAAGAACCTATGGCTACACCTTC.